The clone carrying this T cell receptor (beta chain) has a handful of counts. Its antigen remains unknown. This entry comes from a study of identical twins. Study outcomes and limitations: Zero-insertion results could be subject to partial confounding by invariant MAIT and iNKT cells. Among out-of-frame alpha sequences shared by twins, low generation probability occurred in excess. Interpretation of the results relied on cross-sectional statistical analysis and not on following the same donors.

CDR3 length: 14 amino acids. Trimming removed 4 bases from V and 7 bases from J; junction bases left unmatched: 5. Germline loops: CDR1 SGHTA, CDR2 FQGNSA. TCRdb recomputed calls from the 5' RACE reads with MiXCR, one row per CDR3 protein. The sample consists of about 890,000 distinct CDR3 sequences, around 12% of them appearing once. This sample also appeared in a second study, on yellow fever vaccine responses in identical twins.

The chain recombines TRBV7-2 with TRBJ1-1; 11 bases line up with TRBD1. The specimen was PBMCs. The source is a woman younger than 30 in good health. The CDR3: CASSSGTGGIEAFF. The CDR3 DNA sequence: TGTGCCAGCAGCTCCGGGACAGGGGGGATTGAAGCTTTCTTT.